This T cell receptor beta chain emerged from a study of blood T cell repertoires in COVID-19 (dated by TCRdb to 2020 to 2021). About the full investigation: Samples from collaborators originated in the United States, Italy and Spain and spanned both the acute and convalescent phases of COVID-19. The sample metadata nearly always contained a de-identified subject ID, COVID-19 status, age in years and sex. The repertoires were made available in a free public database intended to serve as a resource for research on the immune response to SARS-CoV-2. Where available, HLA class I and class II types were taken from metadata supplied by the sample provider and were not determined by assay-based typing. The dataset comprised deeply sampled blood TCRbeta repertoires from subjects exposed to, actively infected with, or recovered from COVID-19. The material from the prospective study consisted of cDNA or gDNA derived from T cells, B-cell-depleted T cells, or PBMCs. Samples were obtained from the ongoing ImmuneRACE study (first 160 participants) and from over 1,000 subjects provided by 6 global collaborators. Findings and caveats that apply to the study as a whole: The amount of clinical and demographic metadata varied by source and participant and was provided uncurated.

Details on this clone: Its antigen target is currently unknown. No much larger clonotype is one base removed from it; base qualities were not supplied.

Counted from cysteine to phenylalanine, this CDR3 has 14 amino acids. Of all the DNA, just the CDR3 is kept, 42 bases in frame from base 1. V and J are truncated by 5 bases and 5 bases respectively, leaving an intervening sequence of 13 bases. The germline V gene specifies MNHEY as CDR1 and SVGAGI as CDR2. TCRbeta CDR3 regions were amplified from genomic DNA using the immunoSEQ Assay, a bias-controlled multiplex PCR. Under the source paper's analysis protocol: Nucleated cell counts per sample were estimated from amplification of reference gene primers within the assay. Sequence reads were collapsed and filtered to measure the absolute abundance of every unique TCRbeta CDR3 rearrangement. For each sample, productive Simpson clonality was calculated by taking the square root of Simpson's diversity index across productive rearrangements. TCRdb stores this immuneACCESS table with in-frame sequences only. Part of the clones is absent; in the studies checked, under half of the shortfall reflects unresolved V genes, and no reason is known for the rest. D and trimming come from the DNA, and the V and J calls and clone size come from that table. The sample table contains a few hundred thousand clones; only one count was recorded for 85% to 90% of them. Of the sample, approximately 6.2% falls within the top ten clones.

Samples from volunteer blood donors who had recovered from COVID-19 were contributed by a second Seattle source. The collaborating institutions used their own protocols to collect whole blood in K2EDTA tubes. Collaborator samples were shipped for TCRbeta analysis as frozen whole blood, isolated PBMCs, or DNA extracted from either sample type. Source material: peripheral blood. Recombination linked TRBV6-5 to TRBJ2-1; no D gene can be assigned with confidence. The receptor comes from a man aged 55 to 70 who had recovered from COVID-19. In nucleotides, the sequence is TGTGCCAGCAGTCTTCTTACGACTCACAATGAGCAGTTCTTC. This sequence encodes CASSLLTTHNEQFF.